This T cell receptor (beta chain) was identified during a study of T-cell reconstitution after alpha-beta-depleted transplantation in children. TCRbeta library construction was performed incorporating unique molecular identifiers. TCRdb processed the PCR reads anew with MiXCR; each CDR3 protein has one entry. The sample has 380,000 or so distinct CDR3 sequences, more than 10% seen once. This clonotype occurred many times. The sample consisted of PBMCs, taken from the stem cell graft. The clonotype comes from a human donor who donated a stem cell graft to a child with Fanconi anemia.

This chain's CDR3 is CASSLGGAGNTEAFF. CDR3 DNA: TGTGCCAGCAGCTTGGGGGGGGCCGGGAACACTGAAGCTTTCTTT. The chain is built from TRBV7-9 and TRBJ1-1; perhaps TRBD1 as D (6 bases). The CDR3 runs 15 residues. With 3 bases removed from V and 1 base from J, the gap between germline ends came to 12 bases. The germline CDR1 and CDR2 sequences are SEHNR and FQNEAQ (reference sequence).